This T cell receptor (beta chain) came from a study of cytomegalovirus exposure and HLA in healthy donors (dated by TCRdb to about 2017). Background on the whole study: The roughly 670 repertoires of the first cohort and the approximately 110 validation repertoires were produced on the same platform, according to a later analysis. The study was designed to test whether signatures of past pathogen exposure could be identified by cataloging public T cell receptors. A separate validation cohort of roughly 120 different subjects was used in addition to the 666-subject first cohort. High-throughput TCR immunosequencing, statistical association of individual TCRs with disease status, and machine learning were combined to predict cytomegalovirus infection status.

The CDR3 goes from the cysteine to the phenylalanine over 11 residues. Of all the DNA, just the CDR3 is kept, 33 bases in frame from base 1. CDR1 and CDR2, looked up from the germline V gene (reference sequence), are DFQATT and SNEGSKA. Deletion took 3 bases off V and 9 bases off J, with a span of 12 bases between the germline ends. Notes on this clone: The antigen it binds to is not known. Base qualities are not at hand, and no much larger clone is one base apart.

Libraries were constructed by the immunoSEQ multiplex PCR assay. Per the source publication's procedure: A statistical classification framework was developed to diagnose cytomegalovirus status using the catalog of TCR beta chain sequences. TCRdb took this table from immuneACCESS and kept in-frame rearrangements with V and J called. Such tables lack part of the clones; where checked against another copy, unresolved V genes explain under half of the gap, and the rest is unexplained. Clone size and V and J calls were adopted from that table, with D and trimming inferred from the DNA. In this sample the table shows approximately 60,000 clones, around 93% of which occur a single time. Clones ranked in the top ten supply around 7% of the sample. The donors were included in the validation cohort of around 120 subjects, a group kept apart from the approximately 700-subject first cohort. Results the study describes overall, beyond this receptor: A later analysis found that TCRs clustered in the first cohort also tended to co-occur in the roughly 120 validation repertoires, with roughly 95% of cluster scores above 0. The authors suggested that the approach could potentially be extended to other disease states and immunological phenotypes. All 110 or so repertoires were used to score co-occurrence in the validation cohort in a later analysis, because that analysis had no HLA typing for the cohort. Cytomegalovirus status was reported to be diagnosed by the classifier with high specificity and sensitivity in both the original and validation cohorts. The study listed approximately 160 TCR beta chains as associated with cytomegalovirus. Most TCR sequences were seen in very few donors, while some public TCRs were found in many individuals. A few of the identified cytomegalovirus-associated TCR beta chains were confirmed in vitro to be specific for cytomegalovirus antigens.

Sequenced input: PBMCs. This TCR came from a woman aged 18-35 years in good health and CMV-seropositive. Recombination linked TRBV20-1 to TRBJ2-7; matching of 5 bases hints at TRBD2 as the D gene. The CDR3 has the sequence CSASLLARQYF. The nucleotides read TGCAGTGCTAGTCTCCTAGCCAGGCAGTACTTC.